One and the same sample provided the 6 T cell receptor beta chains below, sequenced in a study of OX40 agonist ivuxolimab in advanced cancers. The library was made by the immunoSEQ multiplex PCR assay. Imported from immuneACCESS, the table was reduced by TCRdb to in-frame sequences with V and J called. These copies leave out some clones; in studies compared against another copy, an unresolved V gene accounts for under half, and the cause of the remainder is not known. The table for this sample lists tens of thousands of clones; just under 85% of them were counted only once. 1.5% to 2% of the sample is in the top ten clones. Sequenced here: CD4+ or CD8+ T cells sorted from blood, sampled in a trial of the OX40 agonist ivuxolimab. These receptors originate from an adult with an advanced solid tumor such as melanoma, head and neck, liver or kidney cancer.

The chain couples TRBV11-2 to TRBJ2-7; TRBD2 agrees at 11 bases. Trimming removed 8 bases from V and 7 bases from J; junction bases left unmatched: 16. Germline V gives CDR1 SGHAT, CDR2 FQNNGV. There are 16 residues in the CDR3. CDR3 DNA: TGTGCCAGCTCCCCTCGGGGGCTAGCGGGGGGCCAAGAGCAGTACTTC. It translates to CASSPRGLAGGQEQYF. Based on the CDR3 plus reference TRBV11-2 and TRBJ2-7, the full variable domain is EAGVAQSPRYKIIEKRQSVAFWCNPISGHATLYWYQQILGQGPKLLIQFQNNGVVDDSQLPKDRFSAERLKGVDSTLKIQPAKLEDSAVYLCASSPRGLAGGQEQYFGPGTRLTVT.

The chain is built from TRBV6-1 and TRBJ2-1; 10 bases align to TRBD2. In germline, CDR1 is MNHNS, CDR2 SASEGT. The CDR3 consists of 12 residues. The J segment lost 12 bases and the V segment lost 4 bases, leaving 3 bases of the junction unmatched. CDR3 coding DNA: TGTGCCAGCAGTGTTTCTAGCGGGGGGCAGTTCTTC. Encoded protein: CASSVSSGGQFF.

J is TRBJ1-5 and V is TRBV10-1; a weak D match, TRBD1 (6 bases). Germline values: CDR1 WNHNN, CDR2 SYGVQD (reference sequence). The V gene lost 6 bases and the J gene lost 4 bases, with 16 bases spanning the gap. There are 15 residues in the CDR3. CDR3 protein: CASSASEGENQPQHF. The CDR3 DNA is TGCGCCAGCAGCGCGAGTGAGGGGGAAAATCAGCCCCAGCATTTT.

The chain carries TRBV5-1 and TRBJ2-5; TRBD1 might be the D (5 bases). Germline V CDR1 and CDR2: SGHRS, YFSETQ. CDR3 size: 13 residues. The V gene lost 3 bases and the J gene lost 5 bases, with 11 bases spanning the gap. CDR3 sequence reads: CASSSTGIETQYF. CDR3 DNA: TGCGCCAGCAGCTCCACAGGTATTGAGACCCAGTACTTC.

The chain employs TRBV6-5 and TRBJ1-6; D unresolved. V lost 2 bases, J lost 6 bases, and 8 bases lay in between. The CDR3 is made up of 14 amino acids. The germline CDR1 and CDR2 sequences are MNHEY and SVGAGI. CDR3 nucleotide sequence: TGTGCCAGCAGTTACGGGCAGGCTAATTCACCCCTCCACTTT. As protein: CASSYGQANSPLHF.

The rearrangement joins TRBV14 to TRBJ2-2, with 8 bases aligning to TRBD2. The CDR3 sequence is 15 residues long. V shed 4 bases, J shed 3 bases, and the junction held 4 bases outside the gene matches. In germline, CDR1 is SGHDN, CDR2 FVKESK. In DNA, the CDR3 is TGTGCCAGCAGCCGAGAGCGGGGGTACACCGGGGAGCTGTTTTTT. This codes for CASSRERGYTGELFF.